This T cell receptor (beta chain) was sequenced for a study of beta chain features in type 1 diabetes. Study outcomes and limitations: People with Type 1 diabetes carried modestly yet significantly shorter TCRB CDR3s in all four CD4+ subsets. Cells expressing TCR highly could be over-represented by cDNA sequencing.

Each donor gave one heparinised blood draw averaging about 100 mL. Once sorted, every population was more than 98% pure. TCRB transcripts that were expressed got sequenced, as all of the isolated RNA had been reverse transcribed. About 3.4 million reads on average were seen across naive, central memory and regulatory T cell samples. Clones were read by immunoSEQ multiplex PCR, and TCRdb kept only the in-frame ones, dropping some. The sample has 250,000 to 300,000 clones; 20% to 25% are singletons. The CDR3 is 14 residues long. Germline CDR1 and CDR2: MNHEY and SMNVEV (reference sequence). V shed 6 bases, J shed 7 bases, and the junction held 5 bases outside the gene matches. Of note for this clone: What it binds is unknown.

Sequenced sample: naive CD4+ T cells from blood. V is TRBV27 and J is TRBJ2-1; 11 bases are a match to TRBD2. This receptor was taken from a woman in her twenties or thirties with type 1 diabetes. The CDR3 here is CASRQRLAGNEQFF. CDR3 DNA: TGTGCCAGCAGACAAAGACTAGCGGGGAATGAGCAGTTCTTC.